These T cell receptor beta chains were read from a single sample in a study of blood T cell repertoires in COVID-19. TCRdb's copy holds only in-frame clones and misses some; the assay was immunoSEQ multiplex PCR. The repertoire holds 200,000 to 250,000 clones, around 83% seen once, with roughly 10% in the top ten. Sequencing was carried out using peripheral blood. The source of these receptors is a woman in her fifties or sixties with COVID-19, enrolled during active disease. The CDR3 runs from the conserved cysteine through the conserved F or W. Fields, in order: CDR3 DNA, CDR3 protein, J gene, V gene, clone size, D gene. A D gene is named only where the DNA matches it firmly. Clone size appears in some rows only: once, few, many, or a class for an expanded clone.

CDR3nt: TGTGCCAGCAGCTCAATGACAGGGGGCGACTATGGCTACACCTTC
CDR3aa: CASSSMTGGDYGYTF
j_gene: TRBJ1-2
v_gene: TRBV5-4
abundance: -
d_gene: TRBD1

CDR3nt: TGTGCCTGGAGTGTACCTAAGGGGGCGGGAGCTTTCTTT
CDR3aa: CAWSVPKGAGAFF
j_gene: TRBJ1-1
v_gene: TRBV30
abundance: many
d_gene: TRBD1

CDR3nt: TGTGCCTACCGACAGGGGAAAGGCTACGAGCAGTACTTC
CDR3aa: CAYRQGKGYEQYF
j_gene: TRBJ2-7
v_gene: TRBV30
abundance: -
d_gene: TRBD1

CDR3nt: TGTGCCAGTAGACTACAGGGGATCAATCAGCCCCAGCATTTT
CDR3aa: CASRLQGINQPQHF
j_gene: TRBJ1-5
v_gene: TRBV19
abundance: -
d_gene: TRBD1

CDR3nt: TGTGCCAGCAGCGTGGTCAGGGGGTCAAATCAGCCCCAGCATTTT
CDR3aa: CASSVVRGSNQPQHF
j_gene: TRBJ1-5
v_gene: TRBV6-5
abundance: -
d_gene: TRBD1

CDR3nt: TGCGCCAGCAGCTTGGTCGGGATACCTAATGAAAAACTGTTTTTT
CDR3aa: CASSLVGIPNEKLFF
j_gene: TRBJ1-4
v_gene: TRBV5-1
abundance: -
d_gene: -

CDR3nt: TGTGCCAGCAGCTTAGGTATAAATAACTATGGCTACACCTTC
CDR3aa: CASSLGINNYGYTF
j_gene: TRBJ1-2
v_gene: TRBV11-3
abundance: -
d_gene: -

CDR3nt: TGCGCCAGCAGCTCACAATCCCAGGGGGCGCGCTATGGCTACACCTTC
CDR3aa: CASSSQSQGARYGYTF
j_gene: TRBJ1-2
v_gene: TRBV4-1
abundance: -
d_gene: TRBD1

CDR3nt: TGTGCCAGCAGAATAGGAGGGGATCAGCCCCAGCATTTT
CDR3aa: CASRIGGDQPQHF
j_gene: TRBJ1-5
v_gene: TRBV7-8
abundance: -
d_gene: -

CDR3nt: TGTGCCAGCACCCTGGACAGGGTGGTGTATCGAGCTTTCTTT
CDR3aa: CASTLDRVVYRAFF
j_gene: TRBJ1-1
v_gene: TRBV6-6
abundance: once
d_gene: TRBD1

CDR3nt: TGCGCCAGCAGCTTGGGGGTAGGGGGTTACACAGATACGCAGTATTTT
CDR3aa: CASSLGVGGYTDTQYF
j_gene: TRBJ2-3
v_gene: TRBV5-1
abundance: -
d_gene: -

CDR3nt: TGTGCCAGTCATACGGGGACAAAAGGCTCCTACGAGCAGTACTTC
CDR3aa: CASHTGTKGSYEQYF
j_gene: TRBJ2-7
v_gene: TRBV6-5
abundance: -
d_gene: -

CDR3nt: TGCGCCAGCAGCTCTAAACAGGGAACAGATACGCAGTATTTT
CDR3aa: CASSSKQGTDTQYF
j_gene: TRBJ2-3
v_gene: TRBV5-1
abundance: -
d_gene: -

CDR3nt: TGTGCCAGCTCACCAGGAGCCTCCACAGATACGCAGTATTTT
CDR3aa: CASSPGASTDTQYF
j_gene: TRBJ2-3
v_gene: TRBV18
abundance: -
d_gene: -

CDR3nt: TGTGCCAGCAAAGGACAGGGAAGCTCCTATAATTCACCCCTCCACTTT
CDR3aa: CASKGQGSSYNSPLHF
j_gene: TRBJ1-6
v_gene: TRBV2
abundance: -
d_gene: TRBD1

CDR3nt: TGTGCCAGGTTAGGGAGGGAGGATCAGCCCCAGCATTTT
CDR3aa: CARLGREDQPQHF
j_gene: TRBJ1-5
v_gene: TRBV19
abundance: -
d_gene: -

CDR3nt: TGTGCCAGCAGCTTAGGCGCGAACACTGAAGCTTTCTTT
CDR3aa: CASSLGANTEAFF
j_gene: TRBJ1-1
v_gene: TRBV11-2
abundance: -
d_gene: -

CDR3nt: TGTGCCAGAAGCTTGGCTTACGGCAGGGCGAACACTGAAGCTTTCTTT
CDR3aa: CARSLAYGRANTEAFF
j_gene: TRBJ1-1
v_gene: TRBV5-3
abundance: -
d_gene: -

CDR3nt: TGTGCCAGCAGCTTAGCTCGGGGGGGCTACGATACGCAGTATTTT
CDR3aa: CASSLARGGYDTQYF
j_gene: TRBJ2-3
v_gene: TRBV11-1
abundance: -
d_gene: TRBD2

CDR3nt: TGTGCCAGCAGCCTGGGACTAGCGGACAACAATGAGCAGTTCTTC
CDR3aa: CASSLGLADNNEQFF
j_gene: TRBJ2-1
v_gene: TRBV3-1/TRBV3-2
abundance: -
d_gene: TRBD2

CDR3nt: TGCGCCAGCGGACAGAACCTAGCTACCGGGGAGCTGTTTTTT
CDR3aa: CASGQNLATGELFF
j_gene: TRBJ2-2
v_gene: TRBV5-1
abundance: -
d_gene: -

CDR3nt: TGTGCCAGTAGCGAAGACAGCATTTCTAACTATGGCTACACCTTC
CDR3aa: CASSEDSISNYGYTF
j_gene: TRBJ1-2
v_gene: TRBV19
abundance: -
d_gene: -

CDR3nt: TGTGCCAGCAGTTCAGACAGGGCAACCGGGGAGCTGTTTTTT
CDR3aa: CASSSDRATGELFF
j_gene: TRBJ2-2
v_gene: TRBV6-5
abundance: once
d_gene: TRBD1

CDR3nt: TGTGCCAGCAGCTTAGATCTCGCGGCTGGGGAGCTGTTTTTT
CDR3aa: CASSLDLAAGELFF
j_gene: TRBJ2-2
v_gene: TRBV11-2
abundance: -
d_gene: -

CDR3nt: TGCAGCGAAGAGACAGGGTGTGATTCACCCCTCCACTTT
CDR3aa: CSEETGCDSPLHF
j_gene: TRBJ1-6
v_gene: TRBV29-1
abundance: -
d_gene: TRBD1

CDR3nt: TGTGCCAGCAGCGTAGGCCCGGCTAATGAAAAACTGTTTTTT
CDR3aa: CASSVGPANEKLFF
j_gene: TRBJ1-4
v_gene: TRBV9
abundance: -
d_gene: -

CDR3nt: TGTGCCAGCAGCCGGGATCCCTCCTACGAGCAGTACTTC
CDR3aa: CASSRDPSYEQYF
j_gene: TRBJ2-7
v_gene: TRBV6-6
abundance: -
d_gene: -

CDR3nt: TGTGCCAGCAGCTATCCCGGACAGGGAAACTATGGCTACACCTTC
CDR3aa: CASSYPGQGNYGYTF
j_gene: TRBJ1-2
v_gene: TRBV5-4
abundance: -
d_gene: TRBD1

CDR3nt: TGTGCCAGCAGACCTACAGGGAACAATCAGCCCCAGCATTTT
CDR3aa: CASRPTGNNQPQHF
j_gene: TRBJ1-5
v_gene: TRBV6-2/TRBV6-3
abundance: -
d_gene: -

CDR3nt: TGCGCCAGCAGCCAAGATCCATCAGGGGTGATACAAGAGACCCAGTACTTC
CDR3aa: CASSQDPSGVIQETQYF
j_gene: TRBJ2-5
v_gene: TRBV4-1
abundance: -
d_gene: -

CDR3nt: TGTGCCAGCACTTCCTTCAATCAGCCCCAGCATTTT
CDR3aa: CASTSFNQPQHF
j_gene: TRBJ1-5
v_gene: TRBV7-9
abundance: -
d_gene: -

CDR3nt: TGTGCCAGCAGCTTGAAACAGGGTGAAACCGGGGAGCTGTTTTTT
CDR3aa: CASSLKQGETGELFF
j_gene: TRBJ2-2
v_gene: TRBV7-2
abundance: -
d_gene: -

CDR3nt: TGTGCCAGCAGTTTACAGGGCAATCAGCCCCAGCATTTT
CDR3aa: CASSLQGNQPQHF
j_gene: TRBJ1-5
v_gene: TRBV27
abundance: -
d_gene: -

CDR3nt: TGTGCCAGCAGCGGTGGGAGAAAGCAGTACTTC
CDR3aa: CASSGGRKQYF
j_gene: TRBJ2-7
v_gene: TRBV14
abundance: -
d_gene: -

CDR3nt: TGTGCCAGCAGTTACCGAGGGGAGGCGGGAGGCTACACCTTC
CDR3aa: CASSYRGEAGGYTF
j_gene: TRBJ1-2
v_gene: TRBV6-5
abundance: -
d_gene: -

CDR3nt: TGTGCCAGCAGCACGCGGGGGGGCCGCACAGATACGCAGTATTTT
CDR3aa: CASSTRGGRTDTQYF
j_gene: TRBJ2-3
v_gene: TRBV7-2
abundance: -
d_gene: TRBD2

CDR3nt: TGCGCCAGCAGCTCCGGACAGGGGGCTTCGGAGACCCAGTACTTC
CDR3aa: CASSSGQGASETQYF
j_gene: TRBJ2-5
v_gene: TRBV5-1
abundance: -
d_gene: TRBD1

CDR3nt: TGTGCCAGCAGCGGGGGACTCCTCACAGATACGCAGTATTTT
CDR3aa: CASSGGLLTDTQYF
j_gene: TRBJ2-3
v_gene: TRBV9
abundance: -
d_gene: -

CDR3nt: TGTGCCAGCAGTTATGAACGGACTAGGGGTACGCAGTATTTT
CDR3aa: CASSYERTRGTQYF
j_gene: TRBJ2-3
v_gene: TRBV6-2/TRBV6-3
abundance: -
d_gene: TRBD2

CDR3nt: TGCGCCAGCAGCCAAGGGGCAGGACAGGCGAACTATGGCTACACCTTC
CDR3aa: CASSQGAGQANYGYTF
j_gene: TRBJ1-2
v_gene: TRBV4-1
abundance: -
d_gene: TRBD1

CDR3nt: TGTGCCAGTAGTACGGACAGGCTAAACACTGAAGCTTTCTTT
CDR3aa: CASSTDRLNTEAFF
j_gene: TRBJ1-1
v_gene: TRBV19
abundance: -
d_gene: TRBD1

CDR3nt: TGTGCCAGCGCATTACGACAGGGCGAATACTATGGCTACACCTTC
CDR3aa: CASALRQGEYYGYTF
j_gene: TRBJ1-2
v_gene: TRBV27
abundance: -
d_gene: TRBD1

CDR3nt: TGTGCCAGCAGCCCCGCCCCCGGGACAGGGTATGGCTACACCTTC
CDR3aa: CASSPAPGTGYGYTF
j_gene: TRBJ1-2
v_gene: TRBV5-5
abundance: -
d_gene: TRBD1

CDR3nt: TGTGCCAGCAGCCGAGACAGGGGATATGGCTACACCTTC
CDR3aa: CASSRDRGYGYTF
j_gene: TRBJ1-2
v_gene: TRBV7-8
abundance: -
d_gene: TRBD1

CDR3nt: TGTGCTTCCGCGGGGGGCGCGTGGACTGAAGCTTTCTTT
CDR3aa: CASAGGAWTEAFF
j_gene: TRBJ1-1
v_gene: TRBV7-9
abundance: -
d_gene: -

CDR3nt: TGTGCCAGTAGCCAGACGGGGGGCTACACCTTC
CDR3aa: CASSQTGGYTF
j_gene: TRBJ1-2
v_gene: TRBV19
abundance: -
d_gene: -

CDR3nt: TGTGCCAGCAGCCCCAATCTGGAGGGTCCAAGCTATGGCTACACCTTC
CDR3aa: CASSPNLEGPSYGYTF
j_gene: TRBJ1-2
v_gene: TRBV9
abundance: -
d_gene: -

CDR3nt: TGTGCCAGTAGTACCACTAGCGGGGGGGCCGGGGAGTTCTTC
CDR3aa: CASSTTSGGAGEFF
j_gene: TRBJ2-1
v_gene: TRBV19
abundance: -
d_gene: TRBD2

CDR3nt: TGCGCCAGCAGCCCCCCCGGTTCGGCGGGGGAGACCCAGTACTTC
CDR3aa: CASSPPGSAGETQYF
j_gene: TRBJ2-5
v_gene: TRBV5-1
abundance: few
d_gene: -

CDR3nt: TGTGCCAGTAGGAGGGGGGAGGGGGCTGAAGCTTTCTTT
CDR3aa: CASRRGEGAEAFF
j_gene: TRBJ1-1
v_gene: TRBV6-6
abundance: -
d_gene: -